This passage covers 11 T cell receptor beta chains from one sample sequenced in a study of ipilimumab plus nivolumab after autologous stem cell transplantation. The assay was immunoSEQ multiplex PCR, and TCRdb's table has in-frame clones only and misses some. The data contain some 41,000 clones, 80% to 95% of them singletons. Here the sequenced sample was PBMCs, taken in a trial of ipilimumab plus nivolumab as post-transplant consolidation. The receptors were gathered from a male donor with multiple myeloma.

The chain couples TRBV28 to TRBJ1-4; TRBD1 might be the D (5 bases). Per the germline V gene, CDR1 is MDHEN and CDR2 is SYDVKM. The CDR3 contains 16 residues. Trimming left V 6 bases short and J 1 base short, with 15 bases between. For the CDR3, the DNA is TGTGCCAGCAGCTCCCCGGGGGGGGAAACTAATGAAAAACTGTTTTTT. Translated, it gives CASSSPGGETNEKLFF.

The chain employs TRBV18 and TRBJ1-5; tentative D call: TRBD1 (5 bases). V dropped 3 bases and J dropped 7 bases, with 10 bases sitting between them. Germline V lookup: CDR1 KGHSH, CDR2 LQKENI. CDR3 length equals 13 residues. This chain's CDR3 is CASSPGGAQPQHF. CDR3 sequence (DNA): TGTGCCAGCTCACCCGGAGGGGCCCAGCCCCAGCATTTT.

The chain combines TRBV6-5 with TRBJ1-2, with TRBD1 matching over 9 bases. The CDR3 loop spans 15 amino acids. Unmatched junction bases numbered 5, after V lost 6 bases and J lost 0 bases. CDR1 MNHEY and CDR2 SVGAGI come from the germline V gene. In DNA, the CDR3 is TGTGCCAGCAGGCCACAGGGGGCGGCTAACTATGGCTACACCTTC. Protein: CASRPQGAANYGYTF.

The genes are TRBV7-3 and TRBJ2-7; D perhaps matches TRBD1 (6 bases). This CDR3 is 13 amino acids long. Germline CDR1 and CDR2: SGHTA and FQGTGA. V lost 2 bases to trimming and J lost 5 bases, with 10 bases between them. CDR3 bases: TGTGCCAGCAGCTTATCCAGGGGCCACGAGCAGTACTTC. Its translation is CASSLSRGHEQYF.

The V gene is TRBV5-4, the J gene TRBJ2-3; the match to TRBD2 covers 12 bases. The J segment lost 3 bases and the V segment lost 0 bases, leaving 2 bases of the junction unmatched. The CDR3 contains 16 residues. The germline V gene encodes CDR1 SGHNT and CDR2 YYREEE (reference sequence). The DNA of the CDR3 is TGTGCCAGCAGCTTGGGCCTAGCGGGGGGGACAGATACGCAGTATTTT. This sequence encodes CASSLGLAGGTDTQYF.

The chain joins TRBV5-6 to TRBJ2-5, with 7 bases identical to TRBD1. Germline V gene data show CDR1 as SGHDT and CDR2 as YYEEEE. CDR3 size: 15 residues. V was pared by 4 bases and J by 1 base, with 7 bases of the junction left unmatched. The CDR3 DNA sequence: TGTGCCAGCAGCACCTCGACAGGGCCCCAAGAGACCCAGTACTTC. Its translation: CASSTSTGPQETQYF.

This sequence joins TRBV7-2 and TRBJ2-2; 14 nucleotides align to TRBD2. This CDR3 has 18 amino acids. From germline, CDR1 is SGHTA and CDR2 FQGNSA. After removal of 5 bases from V and 4 bases from J, the junction contained 9 bases not matched to a gene. The CDR3 DNA reads TGTGCCAGCAGCCCGGCGACTAGCGGGAGGGCTGGCACCGGGGAGCTGTTTTTT. Its translation is CASSPATSGRAGTGELFF.

The rearrangement links TRBV19 to TRBJ2-3; 9 bases are shared with TRBD2. The CDR3 has 14 amino acids. Germline CDR1 and CDR2: LNHDA and SQIVND (reference sequence). J was trimmed by 4 bases and V by 5 bases; bases with no gene match: 4. The DNA of the CDR3 is TGTGCCAGTAGTGTTAGCGGGAGTTCAGATACGCAGTATTTT. Translation gives CASSVSGSSDTQYF.

The gene calls are TRBV18 and TRBJ2-5; TRBD2 might be the D (6 bases). The CDR3 has 13 residues. CDR1 and CDR2 (germline): KGHSH, LQKENI. V was pared by 2 bases and J by 4 bases, with 8 bases between. CDR3 loop: CASSPGGAETQYF. DNA for the CDR3: TGTGCCAGCTCACCAGGAGGGGCAGAGACCCAGTACTTC.

The chain recombines TRBV11-2 with TRBJ2-3; TRBD2 matches 11 bases. CDR1 SGHAT and CDR2 FQNNGV come from the germline V gene. CDR3 length: 15 amino acids. The junction had 6 bases not matched to a gene; V was cut back by 8 bases and J by 2 bases. The CDR3 protein is CASQGLAVLTDTQYF. CDR3 in DNA: TGTGCCAGCCAGGGACTAGCGGTTCTCACAGATACGCAGTATTTT.

This chain uses TRBV9 with TRBJ2-2; TRBD2 matches at 12 bases. Trimming took 3 bases from V and 5 from J; bases not matched to a gene: 5. CDR1 is SGDLS, CDR2 YYNGEE, per germline. The length of the CDR3 is 16 residues. The CDR3 DNA is TGTGCCAGCAGCGACCTAGCGGGGGGGCGTACCGGGGAGCTGTTTTTT. Its protein is CASSDLAGGRTGELFF.